This TCR beta chain is drawn from a study of T-cell reconstitution after alpha-beta-depleted transplantation in children. Whole-study results and caveats: The origin of alpha-beta T cells about two months after transplant was reportedly several hundred expanded graft clones. Day-60 TCRbeta diversity that was high in some patients was derived from surviving recipient T cells and thymic progenitors.

This clonotype has more than one count but fewer than ten. The antigen is undetermined. This CDR3 region has 16 residues. Per germline, CDR1 SGHAT and CDR2 FQNNGV. V lost 4 bases and J 3 bases, leaving 19 bases between the germline ends. Unique molecular identifiers were incorporated when the TCRbeta library was constructed. TCRdb fed the PCR reads into MiXCR, producing one record per CDR3 protein. Of 400,000 to 450,000 distinct CDR3 sequences detected, 43% appear once; the ten largest clones hold under 30%. This clonotype was obtained from a girl under 10 years old with aplastic anemia, due to receive a stem cell transplant. This chain uses TRBV11-2 with TRBJ2-7; a possible D gene is TRBD2 (6 bases). Sequenced material: PBMCs, taken before TCRalphabeta/CD19-depleted stem cell transplant. The CDR3: CASSSMPSGRVYEQYF. CDR3 nucleotides: TGTGCCAGCAGCTCCATGCCATCCGGGAGAGTCTACGAGCAGTACTTC.